This T cell receptor (beta chain) originates from a study of T cells after yellow fever vaccination. This clonotype was counted between two and nine times. What it recognizes is unknown. CDR1 SGHTA and CDR2 FQGNSA come from the germline V gene. This CDR3 has 15 residues. V shed 6 bases, J shed 2 bases, and the junction held 7 bases outside the gene matches. A 5'RACE template-switching step, the method used to make TCR cDNA, added a universal primer site and UMIs. TCRdb redid the calling of the 5' RACE reads with MiXCR, one entry per CDR3 protein. The sample has approximately 450,000 distinct CDR3 sequences; 18% are singletons. Whole-study findings and limits: Clonotype sharing between CD4 and CD8 compartments was small. Subsequent booster samples again held most clones from primary vaccination (roughly 95% CD4, 85% to 90% CD8). Repertoires sorted by FACS could include abundant clonotypes that are contaminants from the bulk population.

Sequencing used PBMCs, obtained before the yellow fever booster vaccination. This receptor was obtained from a man aged 18 to 29 who received the YFV17D yellow fever vaccine. The rearrangement uses TRBV7-2 and TRBJ1-3; 7 nucleotides match TRBD1. CDR3 bases: TGTGCCAGCAGTTCGGCCGGGACAGCTGGAAACACCATATATTTT. This translates into CASSSAGTAGNTIYF.